Listed below are T cell receptor beta chains from one sample, sequenced in a study of cytomegalovirus exposure and HLA in healthy donors. The data were produced by immunoSEQ multiplex PCR, yet TCRdb's version contains in-frame clones alone and is incomplete. The sample yields approximately 91,000 clones, about 70% seen once. Sequenced input: PBMCs. All receptors derive from a female donor in good health and CMV-seronegative. CDR3s include the opening cysteine and the closing phenylalanine or tryptophan. A D gene is named only where the DNA matches it firmly. Clone size is shown for a subset of rows, as once, few, many or a class of expanded clone.

V gene	J gene	D gene	clone size	CDR3 protein	CDR3 DNA
TRBV5-4	TRBJ1-1	NA	NA	CASSLRTRAETEAFF	TGTGCCAGCAGCTTAAGGACAAGGGCAGAAACTGAAGCTTTCTTT
TRBV10-3	TRBJ1-1	TRBD1	NA	CAISSFTGGSTEAFF	TGTGCCATCAGTTCCTTCACAGGGGGAAGCACTGAAGCTTTCTTT
TRBV7-9	TRBJ1-1	NA	NA	CASSATPNTEAFF	TGTGCCAGCAGCGCGACACCGAACACTGAAGCTTTCTTT
TRBV7-8	TRBJ2-1	TRBD1	few	CASSPGAGGSNEQFF	TGTGCCAGCAGCCCCGGGGCAGGGGGTTCCAATGAGCAGTTCTTC
TRBV9	TRBJ2-6	NA	few	CASSGGGASSGANVLTF	TGTGCCAGCAGCGGAGGAGGGGCGAGCTCTGGGGCCAACGTCCTGACTTTC
TRBV7-2	TRBJ2-3	NA	few	CASSTGLLTDTQYF	TGTGCCAGCAGCACAGGGCTCTTGACAGATACGCAGTATTTT
TRBV30	TRBJ2-1	TRBD2	NA	CAWNRLAGSGTTQFF	TGTGCCTGGAACAGGCTAGCGGGGTCCGGGACCACTCAGTTCTTC
TRBV10-3	TRBJ1-4	TRBD1	NA	CAISSRLRGANEKLFF	TGTGCCATCAGCTCCCGACTCAGGGGGGCTAATGAAAAACTGTTTTTT
TRBV7-9	TRBJ1-4	NA	NA	CASSYQATNEKLFF	TGTGCCAGCAGCTATCAGGCAACTAATGAAAAACTGTTTTTT
TRBV4-1	TRBJ2-1	TRBD2	NA	CASSLGWTGGLREQFF	TGCGCCAGCAGCCTGGGATGGACGGGGGGGCTCCGAGAGCAGTTCTTC
TRBV27	TRBJ2-3	TRBD1	NA	CASSTLQGGPPDTQYF	TGTGCCAGCAGTACTCTCCAAGGGGGCCCCCCAGATACGCAGTATTTT